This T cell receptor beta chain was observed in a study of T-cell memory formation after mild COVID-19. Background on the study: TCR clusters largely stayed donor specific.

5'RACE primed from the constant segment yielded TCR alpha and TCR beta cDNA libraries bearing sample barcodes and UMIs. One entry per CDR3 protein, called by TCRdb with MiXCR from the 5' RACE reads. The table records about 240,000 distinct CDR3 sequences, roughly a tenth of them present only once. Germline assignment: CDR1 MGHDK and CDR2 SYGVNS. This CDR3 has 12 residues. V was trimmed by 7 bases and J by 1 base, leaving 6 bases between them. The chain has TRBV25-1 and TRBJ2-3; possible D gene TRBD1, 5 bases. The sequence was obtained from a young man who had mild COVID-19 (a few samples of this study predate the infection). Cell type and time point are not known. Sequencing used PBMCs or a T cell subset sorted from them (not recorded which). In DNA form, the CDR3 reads TGTGCCAGCATACAGGGCACAGATACGCAGTATTTT. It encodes CASIQGTDTQYF. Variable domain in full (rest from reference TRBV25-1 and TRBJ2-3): EADIYQTPRYLVIGTGKKITLECSQTMGHDKMYWYQQDPGMELHLIHYSYGVNSTEKGDLSSESTVSRIRTEHFPLTLESARPSHTSQYLCASIQGTDTQYFGPGTRLTVL.